The T cell receptor beta chain described here comes from a study of blood T cells in healthy people across ages. This clonotype was counted many times. CDR3 length equals 15 residues. Trimming removed 8 bases from V and 0 bases from J, with 16 bases in between. Together with a sample-barcoded 5' primer, a J-beta primer mix was included in a second PCR lasting about 7 to 11 cycles. Each CDR3 protein is one row after TCRdb ran MiXCR on the 5' RACE reads. The sample consists of roughly 700,000 distinct CDR3 sequences, approximately 49% of them appearing once. The clonotype was recovered from an older woman in good health. The J gene is TRBJ1-2, the V gene TRBV12-3 or TRBV12-4; D might be TRBD1 (5 bases). Sequencing was carried out using blood. The CDR3 DNA reads TGTGCCAGCGCCTGGGCGGCGGGGCCTAACTATGGCTACACCTTC. Translation: CASAWAAGPNYGYTF.